This is a list of T cell receptor beta chains from one sample in a study of shared clonotypes between healthy human individuals. Data came from immunoSEQ multiplex PCR; TCRdb stores just in-frame clones and leaves some out. Here the sample spans roughly 590,000 clones, just under 97% being singletons. Sample: naive CD8+ T cells sorted from blood. The source of these receptors is a woman aged 25 to 39 in good health. Both conserved end residues are trimmed from each CDR3. D genes are given only for firm matches.

J gene,V gene,D gene,CDR3 protein
TRBJ2-7,TRBV5-4,TRBD2,ASSSGGTYEQY
TRBJ2-3,TRBV29-1,-,SVSPSTDTQY
TRBJ1-1,TRBV4-1,-,ASSHLDTEAF
TRBJ2-1,TRBV10-1,-,ASSESILTPFGRAYNEQF
TRBJ2-1,TRBV10-2,-,ASSEGHEQF
TRBJ2-7,TRBV9,-,ASSVAQGPYEQY
TRBJ2-2,TRBV4-2,-,ASSQVISTGELF
TRBJ2-7,TRBV27,TRBD1,ASVSSVGDSSYEQY
TRBJ2-7,TRBV6-6,-,ASTGDSYEQY
TRBJ1-1,TRBV10-2,TRBD1,ASSDTGAGTEAF
TRBJ2-1,TRBV19,TRBD2,ASSIVGLAGVDEQF
TRBJ1-5,TRBV7-2,TRBD1,ASSNQRTGLNQPQH
TRBJ2-5,TRBV2,TRBD2,ASSEASGRAVETQY
TRBJ2-4,TRBV27,-,ASGSSKNIQY
TRBJ1-1,TRBV11-2,-,ASSRPESKWAEAF
TRBJ2-7,TRBV7-6,-,ASSAGPTYYYEQY
TRBJ2-1,TRBV28,-,ASSRNEQF
TRBJ2-3,TRBV4-1,-,ASSQVYTRDTDTQY
TRBJ2-3,TRBV2,-,ASSLQFGGETDTQY
TRBJ2-3,TRBV13,TRBD2,ASSWPSGSTDTQY
TRBJ2-1,TRBV28,TRBD2,ASSLWVAGYNEQF
TRBJ1-1,TRBV7-9,-,ASSPTGRATEAF
TRBJ1-5,TRBV19,TRBD1,ASKTGPNQPQH
TRBJ2-1,TRBV7-3,-,ASSFGGINEQF
TRBJ2-3,TRBV11-3,TRBD1,ASSPRPPHRDRGTDTQY
TRBJ2-1,TRBV5-1,TRBD2,ASSFSSGNYNEQF
TRBJ1-6,TRBV7-9,-,ASSLGSSYNSPLH
TRBJ1-5,TRBV25-1,-,ASEAVGDNQPQH
TRBJ1-6,TRBV6-6,-,AAKEEGLTPLH
TRBJ2-7,TRBV25-1,-,ASSEARESFYEQY
TRBJ1-1,TRBV2,-,ASTYDTNTEAF
TRBJ1-5,TRBV27,-,ASSLREGNQPQH
TRBJ2-4,TRBV13,-,ASSLGDTLAKNIQY
TRBJ1-2,TRBV11-2,TRBD1,ASSSATSDRVEYGYT
TRBJ2-5,TRBV4-1,TRBD1,ASSPGQGQETQY
TRBJ2-7,TRBV11-2,-,ASSFAYSREQY
TRBJ2-3,TRBV28,-,ASSFGQRLTDTQY
TRBJ2-1,TRBV29-1,-,SARDGVAYNEQF
TRBJ1-2,TRBV11-2,-,ASSLVGNGYT